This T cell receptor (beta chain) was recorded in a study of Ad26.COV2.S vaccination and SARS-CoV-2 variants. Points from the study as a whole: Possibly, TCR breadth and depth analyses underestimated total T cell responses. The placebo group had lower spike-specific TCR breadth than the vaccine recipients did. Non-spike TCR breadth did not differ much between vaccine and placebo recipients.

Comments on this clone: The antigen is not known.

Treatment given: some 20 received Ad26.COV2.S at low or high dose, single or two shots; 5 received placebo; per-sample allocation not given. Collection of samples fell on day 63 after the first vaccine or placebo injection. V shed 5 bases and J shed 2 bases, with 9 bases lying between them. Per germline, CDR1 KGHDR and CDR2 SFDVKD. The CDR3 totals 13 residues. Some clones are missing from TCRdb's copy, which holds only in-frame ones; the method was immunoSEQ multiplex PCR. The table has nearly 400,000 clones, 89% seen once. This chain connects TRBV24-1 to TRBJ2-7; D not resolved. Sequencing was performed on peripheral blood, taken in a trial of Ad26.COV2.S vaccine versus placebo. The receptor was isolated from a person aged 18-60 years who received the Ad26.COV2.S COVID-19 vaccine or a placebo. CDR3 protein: CATSGVPTYEQYF. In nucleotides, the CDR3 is TGTGCCACCAGTGGGGTACCCACCTACGAGCAGTACTTC.